This T cell receptor (beta chain) was profiled in a study of T cells in Graves' hyperthyroidism and ophthalmopathy. About the research overall: Peripheral blood was drawn at first diagnosis, prior to all treatment.

RNA transcripts provided the source from which TCR beta CDR3 regions were amplified. HTBI primers drove first-round RT-PCR of the TCR CDR3. TCRdb recomputed calls from the multiplex PCR reads with MiXCR, one row per CDR3 protein. The table lists fewer than 350,000 distinct CDR3 sequences, about 16% of them singletons. Study-level findings and limits: The model identified upcoming ophthalmopathy a median approximately 6.5 months ahead of onset.

Pregnant or lactating patients were excluded, as were those with uncontrolled infection or other autoimmune disease. Diagnosis rested on symptoms, serum thyroxine and TRAb, thyroid ultrasound, and orbital computed tomography. This clonotype was seen many times. The antigen is not known. V lost 4 bases, J lost 0 bases, and 5 bases stayed unmatched. This CDR3 has 16 amino acids. CDR1 is MDHEN, CDR2 SYDVKM, per germline. The sample was blood. This chain connects TRBV28 to TRBJ2-3; 9 bases fit TRBD2. The TCR comes from a woman in her 50s with Graves' hyperthyroidism that later progressed to Graves' ophthalmopathy. The CDR3 reads CASSSSSGSSTDTQYF. As DNA, the CDR3 is TGTGCCAGCAGTTCAAGTAGCGGGAGTAGCACAGATACGCAGTATTTT.